The rows below give T cell receptor beta chains drawn from one sample of a study of blood T cell repertoires in COVID-19. The assay was immunoSEQ multiplex PCR, and TCRdb's table has in-frame clones only and misses some. The data contain under 300,000 clones, around 93% of them singletons. The sample consisted of PBMCs or T cells enriched from blood (not recorded which). The receptors here all came from a human donor in a cohort exposed to, infected with or recovered from COVID-19 (not recorded which). The donor label of this sample is uncertain. Both conserved end residues are part of each CDR3. Each record gives: D gene, V gene, clone size, J gene, CDR3 protein, CDR3 DNA. A D gene is named only where the DNA matches it firmly. The size entry is marked missing in some rows and otherwise reads once, few, many or a size class.

>-|TRBV6-2/TRBV6-3|few|TRBJ1-1
CASSLTGNTEAFF
TGTGCCAGCAGTCTCACAGGGAACACTGAAGCTTTCTTT
>-|TRBV14|once|TRBJ1-1
CASSFTGAVNTEAFF
TGTGCCAGCAGCTTCACTGGGGCGGTTAACACTGAAGCTTTCTTT
>TRBD1|TRBV9|-|TRBJ2-2
CASSADWGTGAGTGELFF
TGTGCCAGCAGCGCCGATTGGGGGACAGGGGCTGGGACCGGGGAGCTGTTTTTT
>TRBD1|TRBV7-2|-|TRBJ1-2
CASSSGGGQGATGYTF
TGTGCCAGCAGTTCAGGTGGGGGACAGGGGGCTACTGGCTACACCTTC
>-|TRBV9|-|TRBJ2-3
CASSALYADTQYF
TGTGCCAGCAGCGCCTTATATGCAGATACGCAGTATTTT
>-|TRBV14|-|TRBJ1-1
CASRAGLTRLNTEAFF
TGTGCCAGCAGAGCAGGCCTCACCCGCCTCAACACTGAAGCTTTCTTT
>-|TRBV3-1/TRBV3-2|-|TRBJ2-5
CASSQDPRGRGNLETQYF
TGTGCCAGCAGCCAAGATCCAAGGGGCAGGGGCAATTTGGAGACCCAGTACTTC
>TRBD1|TRBV19|-|TRBJ1-1
CASSMIGMGTGVMNTEAFF
TGTGCCAGTAGTATGATAGGCATGGGGACAGGGGTGATGAACACTGAAGCTTTCTTT
>TRBD2|TRBV5-1|once|TRBJ2-1
CASTPEGTSGGYNEQFF
TGCGCCAGCACCCCGGAGGGGACTAGCGGGGGCTACAATGAGCAGTTCTTC
>-|TRBV11-2|-|TRBJ1-3
CASSVILTQGSGNTIYF
TGTGCCAGCAGCGTTATTCTTACTCAGGGGAGCGGAAACACCATATATTTT
>-|TRBV10-2|-|TRBJ2-7
CASKGGIGGPYEQYF
TGCGCCAGCAAGGGGGGGATAGGGGGACCCTACGAGCAGTACTTC
>TRBD2|TRBV6-5|-|TRBJ2-1
CASSWTSKDHEQFF
TGTGCCAGCAGTTGGACTAGCAAGGACCATGAGCAGTTCTTC
>-|TRBV7-2|once|TRBJ2-7
CASSLQAYEQYF
TGTGCCAGCAGCTTACAGGCCTACGAGCAGTACTTC
>-|TRBV6-1|-|TRBJ1-6
CASSEAKGPGAYNSPLHF
TGTGCCAGCAGTGAAGCGAAGGGTCCAGGGGCGTATAATTCACCCCTCCACTTT
>-|TRBV24-1|-|TRBJ2-3
CATSDLVLSTDTQYF
TGTGCCACCAGTGATCTGGTACTCAGCACAGATACGCAGTATTTT
>-|TRBV10-3|-|TRBJ1-1
CAITPTGMNTEAFF
TGTGCCATCACCCCGACAGGCATGAACACTGAAGCTTTCTTT
>-|TRBV25-1|-|TRBJ2-3
CASSEFGGGVSTDTQYF
TGTGCCAGCAGTGAATTTGGAGGGGGGGTAAGCACAGATACGCAGTATTTT
>-|TRBV2|once|TRBJ1-3
CASSGGPSGNTIYF
TGTGCCAGCAGTGGAGGTCCCTCTGGAAACACCATATATTTT
>-|TRBV18|-|TRBJ1-1
CASSVSGHGNTEAFF
TGTGCCAGCTCAGTGAGCGGCCATGGGAACACTGAAGCTTTCTTT
>TRBD2|TRBV10-3|-|TRBJ2-2
CATAGGAGELFF
TGTGCCACCGCCGGGGGGGCCGGGGAGCTGTTTTTT
>-|TRBV12-3/TRBV12-4|-|TRBJ2-1
CASSLAANEQFF
TGTGCCAGCAGTTTGGCTGCCAATGAGCAGTTCTTC
>TRBD2|TRBV7-3|-|TRBJ2-2
CASSLISGGNTGELFF
TGTGCCAGCAGCTTGATTAGCGGGGGTAACACCGGGGAGCTGTTTTTT
>-|TRBV21-1|-|TRBJ2-5
CASSKVGTGSGETQYF
-
>-|TRBV5-5|-|TRBJ2-3
CASSLDSGTDTQYF
TGTGCCAGCAGCTTGGACTCCGGCACAGATACGCAGTATTTT
>-|TRBV3-1/TRBV3-2|-|TRBJ2-5
CASSQDRRGETQYF
TGTGCCAGCAGCCAAGATAGGAGGGGAGAGACCCAGTACTTC
>-|TRBV4-2|-|TRBJ1-6
CASSQGNGGSYNSPLHF
TGTGCCAGCAGCCAAGGCAATGGAGGCTCCTATAATTCACCCCTCCACTTT
>-|TRBV7-2|once|TRBJ2-1
CASSLPLGLRNEQFF
TGTGCCAGCAGCTTACCCCTAGGCCTGAGGAATGAGCAGTTCTTC
>-|TRBV30|-|TRBJ1-1
CAWSGQANTEAFF
TGTGCCTGGAGTGGACAGGCAAACACTGAAGCTTTCTTT
>TRBD2|TRBV24-1|-|TRBJ2-5
CATSESGGPRDYQETQYF
TGTGCCACCAGTGAGAGCGGGGGGCCCCGGGACTACCAAGAGACCCAGTACTTC
>-|TRBV29-1|once|TRBJ2-5
CSVPRGLIEETQYF
TGCAGCGTCCCGCGAGGGCTGATCGAAGAGACCCAGTACTTC
>-|TRBV5-1|-|TRBJ1-2
CASSLSGYGYTF
TGCGCCAGCAGCCTCAGCGGCTATGGCTACACCTTC
>TRBD1|TRBV6-5|-|TRBJ1-2
CASSPRDSHYYGYTF
TGTGCCAGCAGTCCCCGGGACAGCCACTATTATGGCTACACCTTC
>-|TRBV9|-|TRBJ2-3
CASSVESLLTDTQYF
TGTGCCAGCAGCGTAGAATCCCTTCTCACAGATACGCAGTATTTT
>TRBD1|TRBV9|-|TRBJ2-5
CASSQDVDRESETQYF
TGTGCCAGCAGCCAAGACGTCGACAGGGAAAGCGAGACCCAGTACTTC
>TRBD1|TRBV10-1|-|TRBJ2-2
CASSESGQGPTGELFF
TGCGCCAGCAGTGAATCGGGACAGGGGCCCACCGGGGAGCTGTTTTTT
>TRBD1|TRBV29-1|-|TRBJ1-2
CSVVGQRNGYTF
TGCAGCGTTGTGGGACAGAGAAATGGCTACACCTTC
>-|TRBV24-1|-|TRBJ2-3
CATSGTGPSGDTQYF
TGTGCCACCAGTGGAACGGGCCCAAGCGGAGATACGCAGTATTTT
>TRBD1|TRBV27|-|TRBJ1-5
CASSQYRDRGRSSNQPQHF
TGTGCCAGCAGTCAGTACCGGGACAGGGGGCGAAGTAGCAATCAGCCCCAGCATTTT
>TRBD1|TRBV2|-|TRBJ1-5
CASSYDRGSNQPQHF
TGTGCCAGCAGTTATGACAGGGGTAGCAATCAGCCCCAGCATTTT
>-|TRBV5-4|-|TRBJ1-1
CASSPWGAEAFF
TGTGCCAGCAGCCCTTGGGGGGCTGAAGCTTTCTTT
>-|TRBV4-1|-|TRBJ1-4
CASSQVWRRDEKLFF
TGCGCCAGCAGCCAAGTTTGGAGGCGTGATGAAAAACTGTTTTTT
>-|TRBV25-1|-|TRBJ2-2
CASSFQVSGELFF
TGTGCCAGCAGTTTCCAGGTCTCCGGGGAGCTGTTTTTT
>TRBD1|TRBV9|-|TRBJ1-4
CASSGDRDATNEKLFF
TGTGCCAGCAGCGGCGACAGGGACGCAACTAATGAAAAACTGTTTTTT
>-|TRBV19|-|TRBJ2-5
CASRAGGWLETQYF
TGTGCCAGTAGGGCAGGGGGGTGGCTAGAGACCCAGTACTTC